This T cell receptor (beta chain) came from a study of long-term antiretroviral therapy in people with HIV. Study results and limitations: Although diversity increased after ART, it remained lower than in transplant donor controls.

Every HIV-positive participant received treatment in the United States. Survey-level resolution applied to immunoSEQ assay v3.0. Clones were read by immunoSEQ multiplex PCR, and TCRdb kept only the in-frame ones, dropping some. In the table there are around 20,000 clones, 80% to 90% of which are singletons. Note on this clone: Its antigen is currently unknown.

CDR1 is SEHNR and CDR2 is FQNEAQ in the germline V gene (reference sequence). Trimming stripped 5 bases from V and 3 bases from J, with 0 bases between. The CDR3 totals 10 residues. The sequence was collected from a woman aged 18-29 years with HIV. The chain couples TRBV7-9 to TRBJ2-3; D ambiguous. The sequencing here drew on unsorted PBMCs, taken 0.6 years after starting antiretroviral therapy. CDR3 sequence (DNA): TGTGCCAGCAGCACAGATACGCAGTATTTT. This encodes CASSTDTQYF. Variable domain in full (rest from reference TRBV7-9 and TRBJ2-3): DTGVSQNPRHKITKRGQNVTFRCDPISEHNRLYWYRQTLGQGPEFLTYFQNEAQLEKSRLLSDRFSAERPKGSFSTLEIQRTEQGDSAMYLCASSTDTQYFGPGTRLTVL.